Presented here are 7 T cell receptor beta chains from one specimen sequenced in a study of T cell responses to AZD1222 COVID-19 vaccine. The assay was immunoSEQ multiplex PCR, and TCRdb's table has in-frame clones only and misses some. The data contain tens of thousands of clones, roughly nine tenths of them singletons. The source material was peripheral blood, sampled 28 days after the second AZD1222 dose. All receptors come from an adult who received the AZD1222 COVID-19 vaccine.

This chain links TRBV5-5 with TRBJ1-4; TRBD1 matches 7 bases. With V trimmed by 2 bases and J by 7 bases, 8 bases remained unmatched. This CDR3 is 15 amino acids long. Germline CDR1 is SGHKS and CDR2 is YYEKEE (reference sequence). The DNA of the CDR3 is TGTGCCAGCAGCTTCCAAGGGGGCTTGCGTGAAAAACTGTTTTTT. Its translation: CASSFQGGLREKLFF.

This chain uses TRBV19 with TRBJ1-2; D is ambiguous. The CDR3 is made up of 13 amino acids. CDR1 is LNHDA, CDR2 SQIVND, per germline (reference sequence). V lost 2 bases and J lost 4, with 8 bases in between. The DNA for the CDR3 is TGTGCCAGTAGTATAAAAGTCGGCTATGGCTACACCTTC. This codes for CASSIKVGYGYTF.

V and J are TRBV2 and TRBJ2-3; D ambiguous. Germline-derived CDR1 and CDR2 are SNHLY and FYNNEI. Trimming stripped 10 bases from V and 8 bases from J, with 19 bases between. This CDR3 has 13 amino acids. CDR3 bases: TGTGCCACACAGTATACTTTTTTGGGTACGCAGTATTTT. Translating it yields CATQYTFLGTQYF.

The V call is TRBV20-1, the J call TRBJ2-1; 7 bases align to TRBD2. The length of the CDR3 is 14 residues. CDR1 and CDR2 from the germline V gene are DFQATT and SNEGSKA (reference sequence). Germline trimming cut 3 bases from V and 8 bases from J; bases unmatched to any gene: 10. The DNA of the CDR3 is TGCAGTGCTAGTCCGACTAGCCCCCCGGATGAGCAGTTCTTC. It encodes CSASPTSPPDEQFF.

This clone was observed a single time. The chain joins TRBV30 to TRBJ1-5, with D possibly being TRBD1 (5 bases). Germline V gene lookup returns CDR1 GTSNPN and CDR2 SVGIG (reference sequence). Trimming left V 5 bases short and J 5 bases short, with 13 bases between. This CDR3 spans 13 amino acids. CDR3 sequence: CAWGNGGDQPQHF. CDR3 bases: TGTGCCTGGGGGAACGGGGGGGATCAGCCCCAGCATTTT.

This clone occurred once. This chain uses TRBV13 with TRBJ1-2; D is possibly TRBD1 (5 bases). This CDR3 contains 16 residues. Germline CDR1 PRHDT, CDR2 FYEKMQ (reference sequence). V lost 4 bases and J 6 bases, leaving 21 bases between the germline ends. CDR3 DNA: TGTGCCAGCAGCTCTTCTGGTTGGGACGGCCAGGATGGCTACACCTTC. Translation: CASSSSGWDGQDGYTF. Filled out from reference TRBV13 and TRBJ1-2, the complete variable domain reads AAGVIQSPRHLIKEKRETATLKCYPIPRHDTVYWYQQGPGQDPQFLISFYEKMQSDKGSIPDRFSAQQFSDYHSELNMSSLELGDSALYFCASSSSGWDGQDGYTFGSGTRLTVV.

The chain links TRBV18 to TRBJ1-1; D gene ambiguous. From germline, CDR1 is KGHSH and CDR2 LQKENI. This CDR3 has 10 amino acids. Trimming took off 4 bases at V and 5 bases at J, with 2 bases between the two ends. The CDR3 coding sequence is TGTGCCAGCTCACGGACTGAAGCTTTCTTT. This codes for CASSRTEAFF.